These T cell receptor beta chains were read from a single sample in a study of shared clonotypes between healthy human individuals. This table comes from immunoSEQ multiplex PCR, and its TCRdb copy is limited to in-frame clones, with some not included. The table records around 2.3 million clones, 90% to 97% of them present only once. The specimen sequenced was naive CD4+ T cells sorted from blood. Receptors originate from a young man in good health. Both conserved end residues are trimmed from each CDR3. Fields, in order: V gene, CDR3 protein.

TRBV28 | ASCAVEGIETQY
TRBV11-2 | ASSSDRGRFYEQY
TRBV7-2 | ASSRWGDPGTWGNEQF
TRBV18 | ASSTNMVRTDTQY
TRBV7-9 | ASRPKGGTVDRDTQY
TRBV14 | ASSQDTGVTYEQY
TRBV7-8 | AGSLVRGANTGELF
TRBV6-1 | ASSGGGAGDTQY
TRBV2 | ASSEEADSREQY
TRBV4-1 | ASSQDQGQPYEQY
TRBV18 | ASSPPAQGHGYT
TRBV7-9 | ASSSVTGGPNTGELF
TRBV5-6 | ASSLYLAATLNTIY
TRBV25-1 | ASSVSSGRKETQY
TRBV10-3 | AIDSGGSGNTIY
TRBV6-1 | ASSEGFAGELF
TRBV11-3 | ASSLGTSGSSDTQY
TRBV5-1 | ASSLTGGTYEQY
TRBV7-2 | ASSHTTGGPSLTQY
TRBV5-1 | ASSFEGGQQAF